These T cell receptor beta chains were read from a single sample in a study of blood T cell repertoires in COVID-19. TCRdb's copy holds only in-frame clones and misses some; the assay was immunoSEQ multiplex PCR. The data hold 190,000 or so clones, with around 90% observed a single time. Sample: PBMCs or T cells enriched from blood (not recorded which). The source of these receptors is a man under 40 who had recovered from COVID-19. Both conserved end residues are part of each CDR3. A D gene is named only where the DNA matches it firmly.

j_call: TRBJ1-2; v_call: TRBV7-2; d_call: -; cdr3_aa: CASSLEVNSNYGYTF; cdr3_nt: TGTGCCAGCAGCTTAGAAGTGAACTCTAACTATGGCTACACCTTC
j_call: TRBJ2-7; v_call: TRBV30; d_call: TRBD1; cdr3_aa: CAWSVGTGPVYEQYF; cdr3_nt: TGTGCCTGGAGTGTAGGGACAGGCCCGGTCTACGAGCAGTACTTC
j_call: TRBJ2-1; v_call: TRBV5-1; d_call: -; cdr3_aa: CASSLAVGGGAYNEQFF; cdr3_nt: TGCGCCAGCAGCTTGGCGGTAGGAGGGGGGGCCTACAATGAGCAGTTCTTC
j_call: TRBJ2-3; v_call: TRBV4-3; d_call: TRBD2; cdr3_aa: CASSQDWNPGLAVTDTQYF; cdr3_nt: TGCGCCAGCAGCCAAGACTGGAATCCGGGACTAGCGGTCACAGATACGCAGTATTTT
j_call: TRBJ2-2; v_call: TRBV5-8; d_call: -; cdr3_aa: CASSPPGVARELFF; cdr3_nt: TGTGCCAGCAGCCCTCCAGGGGTGGCGAGGGAGCTGTTTTTT
j_call: TRBJ2-1; v_call: TRBV24-1; d_call: -; cdr3_aa: CATSDTDKFNEQFF; cdr3_nt: TGTGCCACCAGTGACACCGACAAGTTCAATGAGCAGTTCTTC
j_call: TRBJ2-1; v_call: TRBV6-5; d_call: TRBD1; cdr3_aa: CASSNQGDNEQFF; cdr3_nt: TGTGCCAGCAGTAACCAGGGGGACAATGAGCAGTTCTTC
j_call: TRBJ2-1; v_call: TRBV7-2; d_call: TRBD1; cdr3_aa: CASSLASQDREYFSSYNEQFF; cdr3_nt: TGTGCCAGCAGCTTAGCGTCCCAGGACAGGGAATATTTTAGCTCCTACAATGAGCAGTTCTTC
j_call: TRBJ2-5; v_call: TRBV7-2; d_call: -; cdr3_aa: CASSTRHEQTQYF; cdr3_nt: TGTGCCAGCAGTACGCGGCACGAGCAGACCCAGTACTTC
j_call: TRBJ2-7; v_call: TRBV4-3; d_call: TRBD2; cdr3_aa: CASSQVAGGSYEQYF; cdr3_nt: TGCGCCAGCAGCCAAGTGGCGGGGGGCTCCTACGAGCAGTACTTC
j_call: TRBJ2-1; v_call: TRBV6-5; d_call: -; cdr3_aa: CASSRGPYWNEQFF; cdr3_nt: TGTGCCAGCAGTCGAGGTCCCTACTGGAATGAGCAGTTCTTC
j_call: TRBJ1-6; v_call: TRBV5-1; d_call: -; cdr3_aa: CASSLVGVSNSPLHF; cdr3_nt: TGCGCCAGCAGCTTGGTAGGGGTTAGTAATTCACCCCTCCACTTT
j_call: TRBJ2-3; v_call: TRBV5-1; d_call: TRBD1; cdr3_aa: CASSFRPQTGGPDTQYF; cdr3_nt: TGCGCCAGCAGCTTCCGACCCCAGACAGGGGGACCAGATACGCAGTATTTT
j_call: TRBJ2-7; v_call: TRBV10-2; d_call: -; cdr3_aa: CASSESRGYEQYF; cdr3_nt: TGCGCCAGCAGTGAGTCGCGGGGCTACGAGCAGTACTTC
j_call: TRBJ1-2; v_call: TRBV28; d_call: -; cdr3_aa: CATLTGANYGYTF; cdr3_nt: TGTGCCACCTTGACAGGAGCTAACTATGGCTACACCTTC
j_call: TRBJ1-2; v_call: TRBV28; d_call: -; cdr3_aa: CASSFLGQGWNYGYTF; cdr3_nt: TGTGCCAGCAGTTTTTTAGGGCAGGGGTGGAACTATGGCTACACCTTC
j_call: TRBJ2-2; v_call: TRBV6-5; d_call: -; cdr3_aa: CASLLSNTGELFF; cdr3_nt: TGTGCCAGTCTGTTGAGCAACACCGGGGAGCTGTTTTTT